This T cell receptor beta chain was captured by sequencing in a study of breast tumors, draining lymph nodes, adjacent tissues (dated by TCRdb to the mid-2010s). Some background on the complete study: TCR beta repertoires were compared across tumor, adjacent nontumor tissue and axillary lymph nodes obtained from breast cancer patients. The study was designed to assess the relationships and possible T-cell exchange between tumor, surrounding tissue and draining lymph node repertoires in human breast cancer.

Overall study results and their limits: The conclusion that tumor T cells originate in lymph nodes was presented as consistent with a hypothesis rather than as directly demonstrated. The data were considered consistent with most tumor T cells being derived from the lymph node and subsequently expanding within tumor tissue. Tumor and nontumor tissue repertoires were found to be significantly more similar in luminal-like than in basal-like breast cancer. Tumor T-cell repertoires showed less diversity than lymph node repertoires and more diversity than nontumor tissue repertoires, and tumor T-cell repertoires showed preferential V and J gene usage.

The CDR3 runs 16 residues from the cysteine to the phenylalanine. Only the CDR3 part of the read is kept: 48 bases, read in frame from the first base. From a lookup of the germline V gene, CDR1 and CDR2 are ENHRY and SYGVKD. V is cut by 4 bases and J by 4 bases, and the space between the germline ends is 19 bases. Sequencing was performed on an Illumina HiSeq 2000. Multiplex PCR amplification was used to generate the TCR beta chain libraries. High-throughput sequencing was used to analyze the amplified TCR beta chain products. Clones were called with MiXCR by TCRdb after fastp trimmed the public reads at Q25, and only in-frame beta chains were retained. All rows with the same CDR3 protein become a single entry with the most common DNA and genes. This sample lists approximately 190,000 distinct CDR3 sequences; approximately 30% were detected once. The ten biggest clones cover approximately 4.3% of the sample.

On this clonotype: Its antigen remains unidentified. No base-level quality is on record; no much larger clone is a single base apart.

The axillary draining lymph nodes of breast cancer patients were the source of the lymph node samples. The sample taken for sequencing was axillary lymph node tissue. This sequence uses TRBV10-3 and TRBJ1-2, and the D gene may be TRBD1, 6 bases matching. This sequence originates from a female donor with breast cancer. Some clones in this sample may be carry-over from other donors' samples. The DNA reads TGTGCCATCAGTGGTCAGGGGCCAGGGAATTTCTATGGCTACACCTTC. This gives the protein CAISGQGPGNFYGYTF.